The 2 T cell receptor beta chains given below trace back to one sample, sequenced in a study of shared clonotypes between healthy human individuals. Assay: immunoSEQ multiplex PCR; the TCRdb copy retains only in-frame clones and omits some. The data show over a million clones, approximately 98.5% seen once. The sample was naive CD4+ T cells sorted from blood. Subset denoted: CD45RA+ positively selected. All receptors derive from a young man in good health.

J is TRBJ2-5 and V is TRBV6-1; 9 nucleotides agree with TRBD2. CDR3 size: 15 residues. The J segment lost 4 bases and the V segment lost 10 bases, leaving 13 bases of the junction unmatched. CDR1 is MNHNS and CDR2 is SASEGT in the germline V gene. The CDR3 here is CATLSPGLARETQYF. The DNA of the CDR3 is TGTGCCACCCTGAGTCCGGGACTAGCAAGAGAGACCCAGTACTTC.

The chain links TRBV27 to TRBJ2-7, with no clear D. Germline values: CDR1 MNHEY, CDR2 SMNVEV (reference sequence). The CDR3 spans 14 residues. The V end was cut by 3 bases, the J end by 3 bases, with 12 bases between. The CDR3 nucleotides are TGTGCCAGCAGTTTTATTTCAGGAAACTACGAGCAGTACTTC. Encoded protein: CASSFISGNYEQYF.